These 26 T cell receptor beta chains were sequenced from one sample in a study of CD8 T cells in Susac syndrome. An amount of RNA that ranged from roughly 0.45 to 1 ug was reverse transcribed with random hexamers. One entry per CDR3 protein, called by TCRdb with MiXCR from the immunoSEQ multiplex PCR reads. The sample records over 150,000 distinct CDR3 sequences, about 94% being singletons. Input material: CD4+ T cells from PBMCs. The receptor set was obtained from a human donor with Susac syndrome.

This chain uses TRBV6-5 with TRBJ2-3; the match to TRBD2 covers 8 bases. The CDR3 is 17 residues long. CDR1 MNHEY and CDR2 SVGAGI come from the germline V gene. V shed 2 bases, J shed 2 bases, and the junction held 9 bases outside the gene matches. The CDR3 bases are TGTGCCAGCAGTTACGGCAGAGCGGGGGCCCACACAGATACGCAGTATTTT. Its protein product is CASSYGRAGAHTDTQYF.

The rearrangement uses TRBV4-1 and TRBJ2-3; D gene unclear. CDR1 is MGHRA, CDR2 YSYEKL, per germline. Trimming shortened V by 1 base and J by 0 bases, and 8 bases separated the two germline ends. The CDR3 has 15 residues. Written as DNA, the CDR3 is TGCGCCAGCAGCCAAGTGAGCGTTAGCACAGATACGCAGTATTTT. The encoded protein is CASSQVSVSTDTQYF.

The chain links TRBV5-1 to TRBJ2-4, with D unresolved. Germline lookup yields CDR1 SGHRS and CDR2 YFSETQ. V was cut by 4 bases and J by 0 bases, with 17 bases left in between. This CDR3 contains 17 residues. This CDR3 reads CASSGGDPLIAKNIQYF. Written as DNA, the CDR3 is TGCGCCAGCAGCGGCGGAGACCCACTTATAGCCAAAAACATTCAGTACTTC.

This sequence joins TRBV30 and TRBJ1-4, with D possibly TRBD1 on 6 matching bases. The CDR3 runs 15 residues. V was cut by 2 bases and J by 1 base, with 11 bases left in between. The germline CDR1 and CDR2 sequences are GTSNPN and SVGIG (reference sequence). The CDR3: CAWSIQQGTNEKLFF. As DNA, the CDR3 is TGTGCCTGGAGTATCCAACAGGGAACTAATGAAAAACTGTTTTTT.

The chain uses TRBV29-1 and TRBJ1-2; 8 bases are shared with TRBD1. The V gene's germline CDR1 is SQVTM and CDR2 ANQGSEA. Trimming at V came to 6 bases and at J to 4 bases, leaving 1 base not matched to a gene. CDR3 size: 11 residues. CDR3 protein: CSVTGGYGYTF. CDR3 bases: TGCAGCGTCACAGGGGGCTATGGCTACACCTTC.

V gene TRBV20-1 combines with J gene TRBJ2-1, with TRBD1 identical over 7 bases. The CDR3 runs to 16 residues. Per germline, CDR1 DFQATT and CDR2 SNEGSKA (reference sequence). V lost 1 base, J lost 6 bases, and 12 bases stayed unmatched. CDR3 loop: CSARAGMTGWGNEQFF. CDR3 DNA: TGCAGTGCTAGAGCCGGTATGACAGGGTGGGGCAATGAGCAGTTCTTC.

The V call is TRBV5-4, the J call TRBJ1-2; 7 bases are a match to TRBD1. Germline V lookup: CDR1 SGHNT, CDR2 YYREEE (reference sequence). The CDR3 loop spans 15 amino acids. V shed 2 bases and J 4 bases; nucleotides not matched to a gene: 8. In nucleotides, the CDR3 is TGTGCCAGCAGCTTCGACAGGGTTCGGGGCTATGGCTACACCTTC. Protein sequence: CASSFDRVRGYGYTF. The whole variable domain, remainder taken from reference TRBV5-4 and TRBJ1-2, is ETGVTQSPTHLIKTRGQQVTLRCSSQSGHNTVSWYQQALGQGPQFIFQYYREEENGRGNFPPRFSGLQFPNYSSELNVNALELDDSALYLCASSFDRVRGYGYTFGSGTRLTVV.

This clonotype was picked up one time. The chain recombines TRBV20-1 with TRBJ1-5, with D hard to call. CDR3 length: 13 residues. The germline CDR1 and CDR2 sequences are DFQATT and SNEGSKA (reference sequence). Deletions cut 4 bases from V and 6 bases from J, with 13 bases between. CDR3 residues: CSATYHPSQPQHF. The CDR3 DNA is TGCAGTGCTACCTACCACCCGAGTCAGCCCCAGCATTTT.

The V call is TRBV30, the J call TRBJ1-2, with 8 positions matching TRBD1. Trimming took 5 bases from V and 3 from J; bases not matched to a gene: 5. The CDR3 runs 13 residues. Germline lookup yields CDR1 GTSNPN and CDR2 SVGIG (reference sequence). CDR3 sequence reads: CAWGQGVDYGYTF. DNA for the CDR3: TGTGCCTGGGGACAGGGTGTTGACTATGGCTACACCTTC.

Only one count was recorded for this clonotype. V gene TRBV3-1 combines with J gene TRBJ1-1, with 12 positions matching TRBD1. CDR3 size: 13 residues. V gave up 6 bases and J gave up 12 bases; unmatched junction bases: 8. CDR1 and CDR2 (germline): LGHDT, YNNKEL (reference sequence). The CDR3 spells CASRPGQGAVTFF. CDR3 nucleotides: TGTGCCAGCAGACCGGGACAGGGGGCAGTGACTTTCTTT.

The chain uses TRBV20-1 and TRBJ2-3; D unresolved. Germline lookup yields CDR1 DFQATT and CDR2 SNEGSKA (reference sequence). The CDR3 is made up of 12 amino acids. V was shortened by 0 bases and J by 5 bases, with 6 bases between the two germline ends. The CDR3 DNA reads as TGCAGTGCTAGAGAGGGCGGAGATACGCAGTATTTT. Residues: CSAREGGDTQYF.

The chain carries TRBV20-1 and TRBJ1-5; 12 bases agree with TRBD1. V trimming: 2 bases; J trimming: 1 base; junction bases outside the gene matches: 6. Germline assignment: CDR1 DFQATT and CDR2 SNEGSKA (reference sequence). CDR3 length: 17 amino acids. This CDR3 reads CSARRDRGRLSNQPQHF. The CDR3 coding sequence is TGCAGTGCTAGAAGGGACAGGGGGCGCTTAAGCAATCAGCCCCAGCATTTT.

The rearrangement uses TRBV29-1 and TRBJ2-2, with 8 bases identical to TRBD1. The V and J ends lost 5 bases and 1 base, in that order; junction bases with no gene match: 6. CDR1 SQVTM and CDR2 ANQGSEA come from the germline V gene. This CDR3 region has 15 residues. The CDR3 DNA reads TGCAGCGTTTACGGACAGGGATTGAACACCGGGGAGCTGTTTTTT. It codes for CSVYGQGLNTGELFF.

This rearrangement joins TRBV4-3 to TRBJ2-1; D not certain. This CDR3 is built from 14 residues. Germline CDR1 is LGHNA and CDR2 is YSLEER. The V end lost 1 base, the J end lost 7 bases, and 11 bases lay between the germline ends. CDR3 DNA sequence: TGCGCCAGCAGCCAAGGGACCCTGCGAAATGAGCAGTTCTTC. Protein: CASSQGTLRNEQFF.

The genes are TRBV2 and TRBJ2-7; D gene uncertain. V lost 8 bases and J 7 bases, leaving 21 bases between the germline ends. CDR1 and CDR2 (germline): SNHLY, FYNNEI. The CDR3 runs 14 residues. DNA for the CDR3: TGTGCCAGCTATTCGTCGGCAGGCCACGGGGAGCAGTACTTC. This translates into CASYSSAGHGEQYF.

The chain has TRBV20-1 and TRBJ2-5, with TRBD1 identical over 9 bases. CDR1 and CDR2 from the germline V gene are DFQATT and SNEGSKA (reference sequence). Trimming at V came to 6 bases and at J to 0 bases, leaving 11 bases not matched to a gene. The CDR3 runs 16 residues. The CDR3 region has the DNA TGCAGTGCCATAACCCGGGACAGGGCTTACCAAGAGACCCAGTACTTC. It encodes CSAITRDRAYQETQYF.

The chain combines TRBV9 with TRBJ1-2; 8 positions agree with TRBD1. The ends lost 3 bases at V and 11 bases at J; junction bases unmatched: 9. Germline CDR1 reads SGDLS; CDR2 reads YYNGEE. The CDR3 covers 13 residues. The CDR3 DNA follows: TGTGCCAGCAGCGCCAACCTCAGGGGGCTTTACACCTTC. It yields the protein CASSANLRGLYTF.

The chain combines TRBV20-1 with TRBJ2-4; D perhaps matches TRBD1 (5 bases). CDR1 and CDR2 (germline): DFQATT, SNEGSKA (reference sequence). Trimming took 3 bases from V and 5 from J, leaving 11 bases between them. The CDR3 has 13 amino acids. The CDR3 nucleotides read TGCAGTGCTAGTCAGGGCGCTCAAAACATTCAGTACTTC. Amino acids: CSASQGAQNIQYF.

The count of this clonotype is one. J is TRBJ1-2 and V is TRBV12-3 or TRBV12-4; a weak D match, TRBD1 (5 bases). V lost 5 bases to trimming and J lost 8 bases, with 15 bases between them. The CDR3 is 13 amino acids. Written as DNA, the CDR3 is TGTGCCAGCAGTGGGACGGTGTTGAGCGGCTACACCTTC. Translated, it gives CASSGTVLSGYTF.

The J gene is TRBJ1-2, the V gene TRBV18; weak D call: TRBD1 (5 bases). The V end lost 2 bases, the J end lost 4 bases, and 14 bases lay between the germline ends. The CDR3 loop spans 15 amino acids. The germline gives CDR1 KGHSH, CDR2 LQKENI. The CDR3 protein is CASSPSVGASYGYTF. In nucleotides, the CDR3 is TGTGCCAGCTCACCATCAGTAGGGGCCAGCTATGGCTACACCTTC.

The J gene is TRBJ2-3, the V gene TRBV2; 7 bases are shared with TRBD2. Germline V gives CDR1 SNHLY, CDR2 FYNNEI. Trimming took 6 bases from V and 0 from J; bases not matched to a gene: 6. The CDR3 is made up of 15 amino acids. CDR3 bases: TGTGCCAGCAGAGTAAGCGGGACCAGCACAGATACGCAGTATTTT. Amino acid sequence: CASRVSGTSTDTQYF.

The chain uses TRBV20-1 and TRBJ1-5; D might be TRBD1 (5 bases). Trimming shortened V by 6 bases and J by 0 bases, and 12 bases separated the two germline ends. The length of the CDR3 is 14 residues. Germline V gives CDR1 DFQATT, CDR2 SNEGSKA (reference sequence). This CDR3 reads CSAQGGTSNQPQHF. The CDR3 coding sequence is TGCAGTGCCCAGGGTGGGACTAGCAATCAGCCCCAGCATTTT.

The rearrangement joins TRBV6-6 to TRBJ1-1; perhaps TRBD1 as D (5 bases). Looked up from germline, CDR1 is MNHNY and CDR2 is SVGAGI (reference sequence). The ends were cut back, 2 bases at V and 5 bases at J, with 18 bases in the middle. The CDR3 has 16 amino acids. CDR3 nucleotide sequence: TGTGCCAGCAGTTACCGACAAGGGAGGGGAGAAACTGAAGCTTTCTTT. Its protein product is CASSYRQGRGETEAFF.

This clonotype was counted a single time. The V call is TRBV7-2, the J call TRBJ2-7; D tentatively reads TRBD1 or TRBD2 (5 bases each). CDR3 length: 16 residues. V lost 1 base and J 2 bases, leaving 15 bases between the germline ends. The germline V gene encodes CDR1 SGHTA and CDR2 FQGNSA. The CDR3 here is CASSLVGAVTTYEQYF. For the CDR3, the DNA is TGTGCCAGCAGCTTAGTCGGGGCGGTCACCACCTACGAGCAGTACTTC. Using reference TRBV7-2 and TRBJ2-7 for the parts outside the CDR3, the full variable domain is GAGVSQSPSNKVTEKGKDVELRCDPISGHTALYWYRQSLGQGLEFLIYFQGNSAPDKSGLPSDRFSAERTGGSVSTLTIQRTQQEDSAVYLCASSLVGAVTTYEQYFGPGTRLTVT.

CDR3 sequence reads: CAWSVLWSGELFF. Here the CDR3 DNA reads TGTGCCTGGAGTGTACTATGGTCCGGGGAGCTGTTTTTT. This sequence joins TRBV30 and TRBJ2-2, with no clear D. The CDR3 length is 13 residues. Trimming pared 0 bases from V and 6 bases from J, leaving 8 bases between. CDR1 GTSNPN and CDR2 SVGIG come from the germline V gene (reference sequence).

This chain connects TRBV29-1 to TRBJ1-1; 11 nucleotides align to TRBD1. This CDR3 comprises 20 residues. Trimming cost V 5 bases and J 3 bases; bases outside gene matches: 23. CDR1 is SQVTM, CDR2 ANQGSEA, per germline. As DNA, the CDR3 is TGCAGCGTTCTAGGATTGAATATGCGGGACAGGGGGGAGTTAGACACTGAAGCTTTCTTT. Translated, it gives CSVLGLNMRDRGELDTEAFF.